This T cell receptor (beta chain) was documented in a study of cytomegalovirus exposure and HLA in healthy donors (dated by TCRdb to 2016 to 2017). About the investigation overall: According to an earlier analysis of a few hundred of the donors, about 179 million T cells yielded 90 million to 130 million unique TCR beta sequences and around 300 Gb of sequence data. Roughly 300 gigabases of sequencing data and around 88 million unique TCR sequences made up an early release that covered nearly 650 HLA-typed donors. A later genetic analysis took genome-wide SNP genotypes for about three fifths of the roughly 670 donors and used that subset as a discovery cohort. The aim of the study was to test whether cataloging public T cell receptors could identify signatures of past pathogen exposure. Among roughly 400 genotyped donors of the cohort, an average of approximately 240,000 unique TCR beta nucleotide sequences was sequenced per donor, of which about 19% were non-productive. To study patterns of TCR occurrence, a later analysis re-analyzed previously published TCR beta repertoires from around 700 donors and added high-resolution HLA genotyping. An earlier analysis of about 600 of the donors used high-throughput TCR beta sequencing to judge whether each TCR beta V gene segment behaved as functional or pseudogenic. The number of typed donors differed by locus: about 620-640 for A, B, C, DRB1 and DQB1; 500 to 550 for DQA1; some 590 for DPA1; and around 450 for DPB1. Donor age, sex, ethnicity and CMV serostatus were compiled alongside the repertoire data. The later analysis used no new phenotypic data to find candidate immune exposures, relying instead on TCR beta sequences and their occurrence across donors. In addition to the first cohort of 650 to 750 subjects, a separate validation cohort of 100 to 150 different subjects was used. About five DR-DQ haplotypes were handled as single units for association and clustering because linkage in the cohort was strong. Both class I and class II loci were covered by HLA typing, at four-digit resolution. Every discovery cohort repertoire had been produced on one sequencing platform. The genetic ancestry cluster associated with self-reported Caucasian donors included over 65% of the roughly 400 genotyped donors. The study profiled the T cell repertoires of hundreds of subjects by immunosequencing and related them to cytomegalovirus serostatus. To predict cytomegalovirus infection status, the study combined high-throughput TCR immunosequencing, statistical association of individual TCRs with disease status, and machine learning. Beyond this particular receptor, the publication reports: According to a later genetic analysis, donors in an Asian-associated ancestry cluster had fewer N-insertions in productive TCRs than the roughly 670-donor mean. The earlier analysis of 587 of the donors excluded roughly 16 rarely observed V segments, including chromosome 9 orphons, because counts were too low. Only TCR beta chains were sequenced in this cohort, and the absence of alpha or paired-chain data limited detectable features. According to a later analysis, parvovirus B19, influenza, CMV and Epstein-Barr virus appeared linked to several top co-occurrence clusters. A further reported finding was that TCR beta sequences accurately predicted the HLA-A and HLA-B alleles for most subjects in the first cohort. Correlated functional status among segregating V segments might reflect linkage disequilibrium, but an unknown experimental factor could not be ruled out. In a later analysis, HLA-associated TCR beta chains showed more clonal expansion and lower generation probabilities than non-associated chains that were equally common. When HLA alleles, especially DR and DQ, strongly co-occurred, TCR associations were difficult to assign to individual alleles. The presence/absence analyses assumed that sequencing depth was roughly uniform across donors, and that assumption may not be true. In a later analysis, most CMV-associated TCR beta chains were found to appear HLA-restricted, with HLA associations seemingly driven largely by CMV exposure. Because HLA typing was missing for some donors at each locus, association tests included only the typed subset. The authors suggested that the approach could potentially be extended to other disease states and immunological phenotypes. According to a later analysis, TCR association rates differed among HLA loci, with DRB1 alleles showing the most associated TCRs and HLA-C alleles showing the fewest. The only immune exposure information available for the cohort was CMV serostatus. The classifier was reported to diagnose cytomegalovirus status with high specificity and sensitivity in both the original cohort and the validation cohort. Broadly in line with IMGT annotations, most TCR beta V segments showed up in productive rearrangements about 87% or about 30% of the time in an earlier analysis of roughly 590 of the donors. Because the 87-base-pair reads could not distinguish some IMGT-functional V segments, including TRBV6-2 and TRBV6-3, those segments were excluded. The study gave a list of 150 to 200 TCR beta chains associated with cytomegalovirus. Most TCR sequences were observed very rarely across donors, whereas some public TCRs were present in many individuals. A cluster of highly shared sequence variants was judged likely to represent a technical artifact of the sequencing pipeline. A few of the identified cytomegalovirus-associated TCR beta chains were confirmed in vitro to be specific for cytomegalovirus antigens. An association between a missense DCLRE1C variant and V-gene and J-gene trimming of TCR beta chains was found in a later genetic analysis and replicated in an independent cohort. Specific HLA alleles were associated with 15,000 to 20,000 TCR beta sequences at a false discovery rate of 0.05 in a later analysis.

Remarks on this clone: The clone's antigen remains unknown. It has no much larger one-base neighbor in the sample; base qualities were not kept.

Libraries were built with the immunoSEQ multiplex PCR assay. The multiplex PCR relied on a mix of 60 forward primers for TCR Vbeta segments and 13 reverse primers for TCR Jbeta segments. A multiplex PCR assay on genomic DNA amplified the CDR3 region of rearranged TCR beta genes. Amplified TCR beta libraries were sequenced as 87-base-pair reads on the Illumina HiSeq System. Processing in the source paper ran as follows. A later analysis counted some 80 million unique TCR beta chains across the roughly 700 repertoires, and some 11 million of these chains were shared by at least two donors. Raw reads were error-corrected and collapsed into unique sequences by a nearest-neighbor algorithm in which closely related sequences were merged to remove PCR and sequencing errors. Alignment of CDR3 sequences to IMGT reference sequences was used to assign V, D and J gene segments. For a sequence to be retained, at least a six-nucleotide match to both a V gene segment and a J gene segment was required. Rearrangements were classified as productive when the CDR3 lacked stop codons and remained in frame with V and J, and all other rearrangements were classified as non-productive. CDR3 was defined according to IMGT convention as the region running from the second conserved V-encoded cysteine to the conserved J-encoded phenylalanine. The earlier analysis of roughly 590 of the donors excluded sequences that lacked an unambiguous match to a single V gene segment. In an earlier analysis of around 590 of the donors, a V segment was called functional when productive rearrangements were above 56.7%, and segregating when the standard deviation between donors exceeded 5%. A statistical classification framework was built to diagnose cytomegalovirus status from the catalog of TCR beta chain sequences. In a later analysis, V and J genes were assigned by comparing TCR nucleotide sequences against IMGT/GENE-DB human TR gene sequences. In a later analysis, CDR3 sequences and most-parsimonious VDJ recombination scenarios were assigned using the TCRdist pipeline. In a later analysis, every TCR beta chain was defined by the combination of its CDR3 amino acid sequence and its V-gene family, and reads without a unique V-gene family were dropped. A later analysis removed 592 highly shared, low-generation-probability nucleotide sequences to deal with suspected cross-contamination and a sequencing artifact. For each public chain, a later analysis derived a clonal expansion index from normalized ranks of inferred template counts within each repertoire. A later analysis computed generation probabilities with a VDJ recombination model fitted to out-of-frame rearrangements, and checked the results against IGoR. A later analysis scored TCR-TCR, TCR-HLA and TCR-CMV co-occurrence with hypergeometric tests, applying a repertoire-size bias correction to TCR pairs. In a later analysis, false discovery rates were estimated by permuting HLA or CMV assignments 20 times. A later analysis grouped co-occurring TCRs with DBSCAN, adding TCRdist sequence similarity when clustering within HLA-allele-positive subsets. For co-occurrence clustering, repertoires with fewer than 30,000 or more than 120,000 public chains were excluded, along with about five repertoires with anomalous nucleotide sharing. The table comes from immuneACCESS by way of TCRdb, which keeps in-frame sequences with V and J called. Part of the clones is missing from these tables; in studies checked, under half for an unresolved V gene and the rest for unknown reasons. V and J calls and clone size are as listed in that table; D and trimming were resolved from the DNA. Recorded for this sample are roughly 70,000 clones; roughly 81% of them occurred a single time. The ten largest clonotypes hold roughly 11% of the sample.

In total, roughly 710 healthy bone marrow donors made up the cohort. Cohort members were all nominally healthy when sampled, although unrecorded immune exposures were likely present. CMV serostatus was recorded as positive for almost 300 and negative for about 50% of the 666 cohort members, whereas no CMV serostatus was recorded for the donor in question. Each donor provided a peripheral blood sample, and peripheral blood mononuclear cells were used for TCR beta sequencing. The Qiagen DNeasy Blood Extraction Kit was used to extract genomic DNA from the blood cell samples. V is trimmed back by 3 bases and J by 5 bases, and the junction contains 8 bases that no gene match accounts for. The germline V gene gives CDR1 as SGHVS and CDR2 as FQNEAQ. Its CDR3 holds 15 amino acids, cysteine through phenylalanine. The entry retains the CDR3 DNA only, 45 bases that are in frame from base 1.

The specimen sequenced was PBMCs. The rearranged segments are TRBV7-8 and TRBJ2-5; 8 middle bases align to TRBD1. This sequence was found in a human donor in good health. The CDR3 region reads CASSFTTGGMETQYF. The sequenced DNA: TGTGCCAGCAGCTTCACCACAGGGGGGATGGAGACCCAGTACTTC.